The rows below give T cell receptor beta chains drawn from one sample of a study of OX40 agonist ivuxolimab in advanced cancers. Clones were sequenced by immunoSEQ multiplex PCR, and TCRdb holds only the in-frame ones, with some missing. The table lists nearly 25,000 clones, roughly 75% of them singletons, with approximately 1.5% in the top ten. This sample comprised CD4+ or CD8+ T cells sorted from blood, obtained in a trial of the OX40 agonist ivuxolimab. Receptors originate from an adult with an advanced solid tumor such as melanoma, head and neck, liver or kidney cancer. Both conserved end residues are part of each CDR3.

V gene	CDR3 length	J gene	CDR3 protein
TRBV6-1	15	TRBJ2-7	CASALGGETRYEQYF
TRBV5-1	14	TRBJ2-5	CASSLGTGTETQYF
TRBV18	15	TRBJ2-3	CASSRDFLGTDTQYF
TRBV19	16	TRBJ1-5	CASSIRTLGINQPQHF
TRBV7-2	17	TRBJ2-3	CASSLPGLAGQRDTQYF
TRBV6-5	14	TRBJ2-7	CASRNSGISYEQYF
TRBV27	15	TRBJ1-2	CASSWTGGRSYGYTF
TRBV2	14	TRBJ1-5	CASSTDRTSQPQHF
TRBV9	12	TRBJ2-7	CASSANFYEQYF
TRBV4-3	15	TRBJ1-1	CASSHDLDRVVKAFF
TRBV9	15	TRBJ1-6	CASSATRRGDSPLHF
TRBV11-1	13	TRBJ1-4	CASSFPTNEKLFF
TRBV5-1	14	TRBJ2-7	CASSSLQGAREQYF